One and the same sample provided the 26 T cell receptor beta chains below, sequenced in a study of T cells in Graves' hyperthyroidism and ophthalmopathy. The CDR3 regions of TCR beta were amplified from RNA transcripts. During a first-round RT-PCR of the TCR CDR3, the HTBI primer set was used. MiXCR, applied by TCRdb to the multiplex PCR reads, yields one record per CDR3 protein. Among nearly 600,000 distinct CDR3 sequences listed, approximately 15% were seen once. The specimen sequenced was blood. Receptors were obtained from a woman between 18 and 30 years old with Graves' ophthalmopathy.

This clonotype was counted at least ten times. The chain employs TRBV12-3 or TRBV12-4 and TRBJ2-1, with TRBD2 identical over 14 bases. The length of the CDR3 is 19 residues. V gave up 5 bases and J gave up 6 bases; unmatched junction bases: 15. The CDR3 DNA is TGTGCCAGCAGTAATGTCTCCGGGACTAGCGGGAGTTATTTCAATGAGCAGTTCTTC. Its translation: CASSNVSGTSGSYFNEQFF.

This clonotype has ten or more counts. The rearrangement joins TRBV27 to TRBJ1-2; TRBD1 aligns across 7 bases. Germline trimming cut 6 bases from V and 2 bases from J; bases unmatched to any gene: 6. Germline CDR1 and CDR2: MNHEY and SMNVEV (reference sequence). The CDR3 length is 14 residues. The CDR3 is CASRPSTGNYGYTF. The CDR3 nucleotides read TGTGCCAGCAGACCCTCGACAGGGAACTATGGCTACACCTTC.

This clonotype was detected a few times. The chain recombines TRBV29-1 with TRBJ1-4; D gene ambiguous. Trimming pared 3 bases from V and 4 bases from J, leaving 12 bases between. The CDR3 consists of 14 residues. CDR1 and CDR2 (germline): SQVTM, ANQGSEA. CDR3 DNA: TGCAGCGTTGATGCGGGCCAGGATAATGAAAAACTGTTTTTT. Residues: CSVDAGQDNEKLFF.

This clonotype was seen ten or more times. The genes are TRBV25-1 and TRBJ2-3; maybe TRBD1 (6 bases). V lost 3 bases, J lost 0 bases, and 19 bases lay in between. The CDR3 runs 18 residues. CDR1 and CDR2 (germline): MGHDK, SYGVNS. CDR3: CASSDLTGRSHSTDTQYF. The CDR3, as DNA: TGTGCCAGCAGTGACCTCACAGGGAGAAGCCATAGCACAGATACGCAGTATTTT.

The chain recombines TRBV18 with TRBJ1-2; 7 nucleotides match TRBD1. The CDR3 totals 15 residues. Germline V gives CDR1 KGHSH, CDR2 LQKENI. V was clipped by 0 bases and J by 2 bases; unmatched bases: 3. CDR3 protein: CASSPPRTGNYGYTF. The CDR3, as DNA: TGTGCCAGCTCACCACCAAGGACAGGAAACTATGGCTACACCTTC.

In this sample, this clonotype turned up many times. V and J are TRBV12-3 or TRBV12-4 and TRBJ2-7; D may be TRBD1 (6 bases). The CDR3 sequence is 15 residues long. V shed 5 bases and J shed 2 bases, with 16 bases lying between them. CDR3 region: CASSPRTAPTYEQYF. DNA of the CDR3: TGTGCCAGCAGTCCAAGGACAGCCCCGACCTACGAGCAGTACTTC.

This clonotype turned up a few times. The rearrangement links TRBV9 to TRBJ2-5; D remains ambiguous. CDR1 is SGDLS, CDR2 YYNGEE, per germline. Trimming took 4 bases from V and 5 from J, leaving 15 bases between them. The CDR3 totals 14 residues. In DNA, the CDR3 is TGTGCCAGCAGCCCACCGGAGCTACTGGAGACCCAGTACTTC. Translating it yields CASSPPELLETQYF.

The rearrangement joins TRBV11-3 to TRBJ2-2; the D gene is possibly TRBD1 (6 bases). Germline V gene sequence: CDR1 SGHNT, CDR2 YENEEA. The CDR3 has 15 residues. Trimming cost V 11 bases and J 5 bases, with 21 bases left between them. The CDR3: CAFSGVPPRTGELFF. In DNA, the CDR3 is TGTGCCTTTTCAGGGGTGCCCCCGAGGACCGGGGAGCTGTTTTTT.

This chain links TRBV27 with TRBJ1-1, with D uncertain. This CDR3 region has 15 residues. Per germline, CDR1 MNHEY and CDR2 SMNVEV (reference sequence). V was pared by 1 base and J by 0 bases, with 9 bases between. The DNA of the CDR3 is TGTGCCAGCAGTTTATATCTGGACTTGAACACTGAAGCTTTCTTT. This encodes CASSLYLDLNTEAFF.

Only a few counts were recorded for this clonotype. CDR3 protein: CASSLYPSLVGEQFF. CDR3 DNA sequence: TGTGCCAGCAGCTTATACCCCTCCTTAGTGGGTGAGCAGTTCTTC. The gene calls are TRBV11-2 and TRBJ2-1; D is unresolved. In germline, CDR1 is SGHAT, CDR2 FQNNGV. The CDR3 is 15 residues long. V was cut by 2 bases and J by 9 bases, with 17 bases left in between.

The chain is built from TRBV6-2 or TRBV6-3 and TRBJ1-1; D is uncertain. CDR1 is MNHEY, CDR2 SVGEGT, per germline. V shed 4 bases and J shed 7 bases, with 13 bases lying between them. CDR3 length: 13 amino acids. CDR3 loop: CASSSWASNEAFF. The CDR3 DNA reads as TGTGCCAGCAGTTCCTGGGCCAGCAATGAAGCTTTCTTT.

There are a few counts of this clonotype. The CDR3: CATSDAARRAYGYTF. In DNA, the CDR3 is TGTGCCACCAGTGATGCCGCGCGGAGGGCCTATGGCTACACCTTC. The gene calls are TRBV24-1 and TRBJ1-2; unclear D gene. CDR3 size: 15 residues. The germline CDR1 and CDR2 sequences are KGHDR and SFDVKD. V lost 3 bases, J lost 4 bases, and 14 bases lay in between.

This clonotype showed up many times. This chain connects TRBV9 to TRBJ2-7, with D perhaps being TRBD1 or TRBD2 (5 bases each). Germline CDR1 is SGDLS and CDR2 is YYNGEE. V was cut by 0 bases and J by 9 bases, with 13 bases left in between. The CDR3 length is 13 residues. CDR3 protein: CASSVDGARSQYF. CDR3 sequence (DNA): TGTGCCAGCAGCGTAGACGGGGCACGATCGCAGTACTTC.

The rearrangement uses TRBV19 and TRBJ2-5, with 9 bases that match TRBD1. The CDR3 loop spans 14 amino acids. Trimming removed 3 bases from V and 1 base from J; junction bases left unmatched: 0. Germline CDR1 LNHDA, CDR2 SQIVND (reference sequence). CDR3: CASSMDRGQETQYF. The CDR3 DNA reads TGTGCCAGTAGTATGGACAGGGGCCAAGAGACCCAGTACTTC.

V is TRBV6-6 and J is TRBJ2-7, with TRBD2 matching over 12 bases. Germline V gives CDR1 MNHNY, CDR2 SVGAGI (reference sequence). The V segment lost 0 bases and the J segment 5 bases; nucleotides outside the gene matches: 5. CDR3 length equals 16 residues. The CDR3 reads CASSYSGTSGLNEQYF. The CDR3 DNA is TGTGCCAGCAGTTACTCCGGGACTAGCGGGCTCAACGAGCAGTACTTC.

The genes are TRBV5-6 and TRBJ1-4; D uncertain. Germline values: CDR1 SGHDT, CDR2 YYEEEE. The CDR3 extends over 16 amino acids. The ends were cut back, 0 bases at V and 0 bases at J, with 9 bases in the middle. The CDR3 region is CASSLARVATNEKLFF. The CDR3 coding sequence is TGTGCCAGCAGCTTGGCGAGGGTCGCAACTAATGAAAAACTGTTTTTT.

This clonotype was detected ten times or more. The chain links TRBV29-1 to TRBJ2-1; D possibly uses TRBD1 or TRBD2 (5 bases each). V was cut by 6 bases and J by 9 bases, with 18 bases left in between. CDR3 length: 13 amino acids. Germline V gene lookup returns CDR1 SQVTM and CDR2 ANQGSEA. CDR3 sequence: CSVGLRQLGEQFF. CDR3 nucleotides: TGCAGCGTCGGACTGAGACAGTTGGGTGAGCAGTTCTTC.

This clonotype was recorded at least ten times. The rearrangement joins TRBV11-3 to TRBJ2-1; TRBD2 agrees at 8 bases. CDR1 is SGHNT and CDR2 is YENEEA in the germline V gene. The V and J ends lost 1 base and 2 bases, in that order; junction bases with no gene match: 7. The length of the CDR3 is 17 residues. CDR3 coding DNA: TGTGCCAGCAGCTTAGTACGCCAGCGGGGGACCTACAATGAGCAGTTCTTC. It codes for CASSLVRQRGTYNEQFF.

This clonotype appeared many times. The chain is built from TRBV7-9 and TRBJ2-3; TRBD2 matches 10 bases. The CDR3 runs to 18 residues. Germline V lookup: CDR1 SEHNR, CDR2 FQNEAQ (reference sequence). V lost 3 bases and J lost 0; bases outside the gene matches: 9. As DNA, the CDR3 is TGTGCCAGCAGCTTGGGTAGCGGGAGGACCTCTAGCACAGATACGCAGTATTTT. Residues: CASSLGSGRTSSTDTQYF.

This clonotype was detected many times. This chain connects TRBV12-5 to TRBJ1-3, with D unclear. Germline CDR1 reads LGHNT; CDR2 reads FRNRAP. The length of the CDR3 is 15 residues. V lost 5 bases to trimming and J lost 0 bases, with 11 bases between them. The DNA of the CDR3 is TGTGCTAGTGGTCCCGACCCCTTCTCTGGAAACACCATATATTTT. This translates into CASGPDPFSGNTIYF. The full variable domain, its missing parts supplied by reference TRBV12-5 and TRBJ1-3, is DARVTQTPRHKVTEMGQEVTMRCQPILGHNTVFWYRQTMMQGLELLAYFRNRAPLDDSGMPKDRFSAEMPDATLATLKIQPSEPRDSAVYFCASGPDPFSGNTIYFGEGSWLTVV.

The chain links TRBV4-1 to TRBJ2-7, with D possibly matching TRBD2 (6 bases). The CDR3 spans 15 residues. Trimming took 4 bases from V and 4 from J, leaving 17 bases between them. From germline, CDR1 is MGHRA and CDR2 YSYEKL. Here the CDR3 reads CASSPFWREGYEQYF. The CDR3 DNA reads TGCGCCAGCAGCCCGTTTTGGAGGGAAGGGTACGAGCAGTACTTC.

This clonotype occurred a few times. V usage is TRBV4-3 and J usage is TRBJ1-5, with unresolved D. CDR1 is LGHNA and CDR2 is YSLEER in the germline V gene. The CDR3 contains 15 residues. V was clipped by 0 bases and J by 3 bases, with 9 bases between them. The CDR3 here is CASSQDGANNQPQHF. Here the CDR3 DNA reads TGCGCCAGCAGCCAAGACGGCGCTAACAATCAGCCCCAGCATTTT.

This clonotype has at least ten counts. The chain joins TRBV27 to TRBJ1-6; TRBD1 aligns across 9 bases. The junction had 3 bases not matched to a gene; V was cut back by 4 bases and J by 2 bases. The CDR3 length is 16 residues. Looked up from germline, CDR1 is MNHEY and CDR2 is SMNVEV (reference sequence). The DNA of the CDR3 is TGTGCCAGCAGTTCAGGACAGGGGACCTATAATTCACCCCTCCACTTT. This sequence encodes CASSSGQGTYNSPLHF.

This clonotype has just a few counts. The chain combines TRBV30 with TRBJ2-7, with TRBD2 matching 7 bases. Looked up from germline, CDR1 is GTSNPN and CDR2 is SVGIG (reference sequence). The CDR3 extends over 14 amino acids. With V trimmed by 0 bases and J by 3 bases, 5 bases remained unmatched. The DNA for the CDR3 is TGTGCCTGGAGTGTGGGAGGGAGTCGCTACGAGCAGTACTTC. Translating gives CAWSVGGSRYEQYF.

This clonotype was recorded at least ten times. This CDR3 is CASSGTTYNEQFF. In DNA form, the CDR3 reads TGTGCCAGCAGCGGAACAACCTACAATGAGCAGTTCTTC. The chain is built from TRBV7-3 and TRBJ2-1; D unclear. The CDR3 sequence is 13 residues long. Germline assignment: CDR1 SGHTA and CDR2 FQGTGA. Trimming pared 5 bases from V and 2 bases from J, leaving 7 bases between. The variable domain in full, with the rest retrieved from reference TRBV7-3 and TRBJ2-1, is GAGVSQTPSNKVTEKGKYVELRCDPISGHTALYWYRQSLGQGPEFLIYFQGTGAADDSGLPNDRFFAVRPEGSVSTLKIQRTERGDSAVYLCASSGTTYNEQFFGPGTRLTVL.

The V gene is TRBV29-1, the J gene TRBJ2-3; 13 bases map to TRBD2. V lost 8 bases to trimming and J lost 4 bases; unmatched junction nucleotides: 15. Germline V lookup: CDR1 SQVTM, CDR2 ANQGSEA. CDR3 length equals 17 residues. The CDR3 DNA reads TGCAGCATCACTAGCGGGAGGGCCCTTAGAAGTTCAGATACGCAGTATTTT. It encodes CSITSGRALRSSDTQYF.